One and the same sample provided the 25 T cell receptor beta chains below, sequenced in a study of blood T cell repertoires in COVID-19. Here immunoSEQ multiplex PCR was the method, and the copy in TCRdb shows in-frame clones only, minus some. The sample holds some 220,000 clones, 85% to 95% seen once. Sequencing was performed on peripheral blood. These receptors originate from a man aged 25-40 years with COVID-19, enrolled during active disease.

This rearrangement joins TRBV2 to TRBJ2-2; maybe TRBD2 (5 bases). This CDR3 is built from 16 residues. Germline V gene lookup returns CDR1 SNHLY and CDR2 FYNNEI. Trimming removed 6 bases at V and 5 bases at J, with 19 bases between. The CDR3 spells CASSLGPGKKTGELFF. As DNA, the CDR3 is TGTGCCAGCAGCCTAGGTCCGGGGAAGAAGACCGGGGAGCTGTTTTTT.

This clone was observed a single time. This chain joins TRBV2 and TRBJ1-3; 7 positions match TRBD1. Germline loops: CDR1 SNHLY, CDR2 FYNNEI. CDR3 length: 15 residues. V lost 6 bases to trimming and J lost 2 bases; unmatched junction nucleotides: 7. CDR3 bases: TGTGCCAGCAGAGATCAGGGGGTAACTGGAAACACCATATATTTT. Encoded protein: CASRDQGVTGNTIYF.

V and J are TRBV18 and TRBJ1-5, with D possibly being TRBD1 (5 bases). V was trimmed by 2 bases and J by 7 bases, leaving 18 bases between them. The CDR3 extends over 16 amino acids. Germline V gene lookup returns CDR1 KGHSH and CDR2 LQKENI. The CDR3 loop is CASSPRARQRTQPQHF. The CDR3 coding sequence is TGTGCCAGCTCACCAAGGGCACGTCAAAGGACACAGCCCCAGCATTTT.

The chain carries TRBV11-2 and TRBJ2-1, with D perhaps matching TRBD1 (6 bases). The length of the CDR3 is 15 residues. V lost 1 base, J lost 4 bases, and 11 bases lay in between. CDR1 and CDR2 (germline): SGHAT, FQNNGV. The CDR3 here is CASSLVRQAYNEQFF. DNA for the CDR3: TGTGCCAGCAGCTTAGTTCGACAGGCGTACAATGAGCAGTTCTTC.

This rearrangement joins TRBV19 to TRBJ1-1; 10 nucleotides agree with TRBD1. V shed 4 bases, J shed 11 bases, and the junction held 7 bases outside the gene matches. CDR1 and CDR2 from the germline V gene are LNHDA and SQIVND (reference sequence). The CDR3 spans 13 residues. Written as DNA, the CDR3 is TGTGCCAGTAGTACCGCCGGGACAGGGGTCGCTTTCTTT. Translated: CASSTAGTGVAFF.

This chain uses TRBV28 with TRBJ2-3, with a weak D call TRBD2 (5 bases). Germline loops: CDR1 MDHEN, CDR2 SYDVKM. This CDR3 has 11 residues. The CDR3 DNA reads TGTACGTCCGGGATCGCAGATACGCAGTATTTT. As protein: CTSGIADTQYF.

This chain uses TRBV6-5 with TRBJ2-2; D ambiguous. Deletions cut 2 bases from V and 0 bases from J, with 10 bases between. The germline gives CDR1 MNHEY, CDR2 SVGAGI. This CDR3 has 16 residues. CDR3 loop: CASSYRRFANTGELFF. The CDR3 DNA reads TGTGCCAGCAGTTACCGGCGGTTCGCGAACACCGGGGAGCTGTTTTTT.

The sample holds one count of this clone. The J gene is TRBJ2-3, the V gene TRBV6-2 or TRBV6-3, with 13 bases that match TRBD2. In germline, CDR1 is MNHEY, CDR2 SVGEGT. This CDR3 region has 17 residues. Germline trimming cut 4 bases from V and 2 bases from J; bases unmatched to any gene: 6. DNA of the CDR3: TGTGCCAGCAGTTCGGGACTAGCGGGGCGGCACACAGATACGCAGTATTTT. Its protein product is CASSSGLAGRHTDTQYF.

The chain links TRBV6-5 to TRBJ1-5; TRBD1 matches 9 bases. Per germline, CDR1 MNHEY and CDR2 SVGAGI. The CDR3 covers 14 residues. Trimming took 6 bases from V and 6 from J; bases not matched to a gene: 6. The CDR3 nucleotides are TGTGCCAGCAGGGATACAGGGGGCTCTCAGCCCCAGCATTTT. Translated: CASRDTGGSQPQHF.

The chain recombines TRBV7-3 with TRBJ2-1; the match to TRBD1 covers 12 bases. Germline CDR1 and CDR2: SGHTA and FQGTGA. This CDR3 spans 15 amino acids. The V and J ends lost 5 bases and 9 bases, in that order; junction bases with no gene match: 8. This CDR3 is CASSPLGTGGLEQFF. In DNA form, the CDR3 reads TGTGCCAGCAGCCCTCTAGGGACAGGGGGCCTTGAGCAGTTCTTC.

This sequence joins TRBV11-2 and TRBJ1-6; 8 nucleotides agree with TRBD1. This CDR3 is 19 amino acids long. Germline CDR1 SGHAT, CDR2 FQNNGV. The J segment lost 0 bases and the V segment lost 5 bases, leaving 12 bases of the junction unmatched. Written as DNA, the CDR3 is TGTGCCAGCAGCGCGCAGGGGGCTCAAAGAAGCTCCTATAATTCACCCCTCCACTTT. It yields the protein CASSAQGAQRSSYNSPLHF. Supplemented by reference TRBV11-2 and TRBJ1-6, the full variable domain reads EAGVAQSPRYKIIEKRQSVAFWCNPISGHATLYWYQQILGQGPKLLIQFQNNGVVDDSQLPKDRFSAERLKGVDSTLKIQPAKLEDSAVYLCASSAQGAQRSSYNSPLHFGNGTRLTVT.

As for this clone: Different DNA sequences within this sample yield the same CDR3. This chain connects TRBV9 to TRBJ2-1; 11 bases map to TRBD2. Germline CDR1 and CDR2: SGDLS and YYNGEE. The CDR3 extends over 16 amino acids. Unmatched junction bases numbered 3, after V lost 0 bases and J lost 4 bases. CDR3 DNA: TGTGCCAGCAGCGTAGTGGGGACTAGCGGATACAATGAGCAGTTCTTC. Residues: CASSVVGTSGYNEQFF.

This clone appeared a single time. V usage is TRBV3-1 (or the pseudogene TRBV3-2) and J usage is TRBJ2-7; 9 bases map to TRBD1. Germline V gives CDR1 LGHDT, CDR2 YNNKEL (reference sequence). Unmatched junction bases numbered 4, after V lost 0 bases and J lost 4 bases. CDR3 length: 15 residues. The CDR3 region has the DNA TGTGCCAGCAGCCAAGAATGGACAGGGGAGTACGAGCAGTACTTC. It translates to CASSQEWTGEYEQYF.

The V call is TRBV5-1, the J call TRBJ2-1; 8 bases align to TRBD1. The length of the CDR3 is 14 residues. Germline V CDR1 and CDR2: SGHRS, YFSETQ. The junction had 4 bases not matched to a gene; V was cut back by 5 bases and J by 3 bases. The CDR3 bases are TGCGCCAGCAGGTTTGGACAGGGCTACAATGAGCAGTTCTTC. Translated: CASRFGQGYNEQFF.

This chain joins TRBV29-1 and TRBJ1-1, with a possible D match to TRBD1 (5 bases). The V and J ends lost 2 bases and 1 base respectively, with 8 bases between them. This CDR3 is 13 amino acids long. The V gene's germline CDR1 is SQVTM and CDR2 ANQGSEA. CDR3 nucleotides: TGCAGCGTTGAAAGGGGCGGGAACACTGAAGCTTTCTTT. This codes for CSVERGGNTEAFF.

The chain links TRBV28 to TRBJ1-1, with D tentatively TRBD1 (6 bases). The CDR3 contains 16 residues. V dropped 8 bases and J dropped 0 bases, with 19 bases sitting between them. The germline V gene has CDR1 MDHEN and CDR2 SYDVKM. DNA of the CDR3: TGTGCCAGCGGCTCAGGGGCTCCGAACGTGAACACTGAAGCTTTCTTT. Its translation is CASGSGAPNVNTEAFF.

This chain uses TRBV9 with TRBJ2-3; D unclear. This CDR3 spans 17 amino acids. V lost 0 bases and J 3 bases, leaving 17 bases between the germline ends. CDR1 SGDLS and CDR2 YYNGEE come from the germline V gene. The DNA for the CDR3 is TGTGCCAGCAGCGTAGGAGTTAGCCCTCCCCTGACAGATACGCAGTATTTT. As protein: CASSVGVSPPLTDTQYF.

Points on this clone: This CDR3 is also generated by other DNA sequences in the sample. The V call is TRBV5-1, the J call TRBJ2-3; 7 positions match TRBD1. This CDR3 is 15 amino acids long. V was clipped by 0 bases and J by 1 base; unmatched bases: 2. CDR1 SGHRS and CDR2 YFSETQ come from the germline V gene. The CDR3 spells CASSLAGTGTDTQYF. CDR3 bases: TGCGCCAGCAGCTTGGCCGGGACAGGCACAGATACGCAGTATTTT.

CDR3 in DNA: TGTGCCTGGAATTTCGGGAATGAAAAACTGTTTTTT. Translation gives CAWNFGNEKLFF. The chain is built from TRBV30 and TRBJ1-4; D remains unclear. V dropped 4 bases and J dropped 5 bases, with 8 bases sitting between them. Germline V lookup: CDR1 GTSNPN, CDR2 SVGIG (reference sequence). The CDR3 is 12 residues long.

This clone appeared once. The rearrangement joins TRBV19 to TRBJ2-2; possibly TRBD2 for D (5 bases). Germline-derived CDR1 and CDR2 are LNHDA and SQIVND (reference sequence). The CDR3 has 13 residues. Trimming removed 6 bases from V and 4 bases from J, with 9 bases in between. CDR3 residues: CASRRVGTGELFF. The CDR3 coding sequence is TGTGCCAGTAGGAGGGTGGGCACCGGGGAGCTGTTTTTT.

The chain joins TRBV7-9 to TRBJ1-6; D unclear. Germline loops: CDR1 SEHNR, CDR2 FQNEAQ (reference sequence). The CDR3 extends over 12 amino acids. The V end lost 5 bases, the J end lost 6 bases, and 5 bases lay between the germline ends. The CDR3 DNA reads TGTGCCAGCAGCCGACTTAATTCACCCCTCCACTTT. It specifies CASSRLNSPLHF.

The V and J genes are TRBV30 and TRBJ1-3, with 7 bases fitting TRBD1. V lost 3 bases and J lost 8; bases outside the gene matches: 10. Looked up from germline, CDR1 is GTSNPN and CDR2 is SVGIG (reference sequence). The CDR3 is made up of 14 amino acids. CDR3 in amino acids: CAWRAGGGGHTIYF. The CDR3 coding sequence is TGTGCCTGGAGGGCGGGAGGGGGCGGCCACACCATATATTTT.

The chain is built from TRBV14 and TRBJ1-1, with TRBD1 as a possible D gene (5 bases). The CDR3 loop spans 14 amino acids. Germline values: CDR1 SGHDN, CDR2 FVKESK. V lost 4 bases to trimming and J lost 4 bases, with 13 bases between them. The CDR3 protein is CASSPQTGGTEAFF. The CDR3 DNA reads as TGTGCCAGCAGCCCGCAGACGGGGGGCACTGAAGCTTTCTTT.

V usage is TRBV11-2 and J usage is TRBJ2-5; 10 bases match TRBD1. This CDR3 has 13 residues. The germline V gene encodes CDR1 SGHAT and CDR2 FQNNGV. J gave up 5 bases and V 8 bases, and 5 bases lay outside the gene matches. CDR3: CASSRQGAETQYF. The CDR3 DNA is TGTGCCAGCTCTCGACAGGGGGCCGAGACCCAGTACTTC. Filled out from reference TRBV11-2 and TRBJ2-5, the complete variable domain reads EAGVAQSPRYKIIEKRQSVAFWCNPISGHATLYWYQQILGQGPKLLIQFQNNGVVDDSQLPKDRFSAERLKGVDSTLKIQPAKLEDSAVYLCASSRQGAETQYFGPGTRLLVL.

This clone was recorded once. The CDR3 sequence is CASSPSLAGGVYNEQFF. CDR3 bases: TGTGCCAGCAGCCCGTCCCTAGCGGGGGGGGTCTACAATGAGCAGTTCTTC. The rearrangement joins TRBV5-4 to TRBJ2-1; 12 bases line up with TRBD2. The CDR3 extends over 17 amino acids. After removal of 4 bases from V and 3 bases from J, the junction contained 8 bases not matched to a gene. Germline V gene lookup returns CDR1 SGHNT and CDR2 YYREEE (reference sequence). The entire variable domain, with the rest obtained from reference TRBV5-4 and TRBJ2-1, is as follows: ETGVTQSPTHLIKTRGQQVTLRCSSQSGHNTVSWYQQALGQGPQFIFQYYREEENGRGNFPPRFSGLQFPNYSSELNVNALELDDSALYLCASSPSLAGGVYNEQFFGPGTRLTVL.